A selection of T cell receptor beta chains follows, all from one sample in a study of blood T cell repertoires in COVID-19. Some clones are missing from TCRdb's copy, which holds only in-frame ones; the method was immunoSEQ multiplex PCR. The sample has hundreds of thousands of clones, around 87% seen once; the top ten hold about 6%. Sequencing used peripheral blood. These receptors all come from a woman between 45 and 60 years old with COVID-19, enrolled during active disease. CDR3s include the opening cysteine and the closing phenylalanine or tryptophan. Fields, in order: clone size, J gene, D gene, V gene, CDR3 protein, CDR3 DNA. A D gene is named only where the DNA matches it firmly. Some rows have no size entry. The others give once, few or many, or a class for an expanded clone.

clone size: NA
J gene: TRBJ1-1
D gene: NA
V gene: TRBV5-1
CDR3 protein: CASSSPVGLPSLNTEAFF
CDR3 DNA: TGCGCCAGCAGCTCCCCGGTTGGGTTACCTAGTTTGAACACTGAAGCTTTCTTT

clone size: NA
J gene: TRBJ1-1
D gene: NA
V gene: TRBV19
CDR3 protein: CASSIQDNTEAFF
CDR3 DNA: TGTGCCAGTAGTATCCAGGATAACACTGAAGCTTTCTTT

clone size: once
J gene: TRBJ2-7
D gene: TRBD2
V gene: TRBV9
CDR3 protein: CASSHPDGREGHFQYF
CDR3 DNA: TGTGCCAGCAGCCATCCGGACGGGCGGGAGGGCCATTTTCAGTACTTC

clone size: NA
J gene: TRBJ2-3
D gene: NA
V gene: TRBV2
CDR3 protein: CASSGRTRSTDTQYF
CDR3 DNA: TGTGCCAGCAGTGGGCGGACACGAAGCACAGATACGCAGTATTTT

clone size: NA
J gene: TRBJ2-1
D gene: TRBD2
V gene: TRBV3-1/TRBV3-2
CDR3 protein: CASTARTLSGRSGEQFF
CDR3 DNA: TGTGCCAGCACCGCGAGGACCCTTAGCGGGAGATCCGGTGAGCAGTTCTTC

clone size: NA
J gene: TRBJ2-7
D gene: NA
V gene: TRBV19
CDR3 protein: CASRRDFPYEQYF
CDR3 DNA: TGTGCCAGTAGGCGGGACTTCCCCTACGAGCAGTACTTC

clone size: NA
J gene: TRBJ2-5
D gene: TRBD2
V gene: TRBV5-4
CDR3 protein: CASSSGTSGPKTQYF
CDR3 DNA: TGTGCCAGCAGCTCCGGGACTAGCGGTCCCAAGACCCAGTACTTC

clone size: once
J gene: TRBJ1-4
D gene: NA
V gene: TRBV11-3
CDR3 protein: CASSFRTAKGYFEKLFF
CDR3 DNA: TGTGCCAGCAGCTTTAGGACAGCGAAGGGCTATTTTGAAAAACTGTTTTTT

clone size: NA
J gene: TRBJ2-5
D gene: TRBD2
V gene: TRBV9
CDR3 protein: CASSVVRLAGGSQETQYF
CDR3 DNA: TGTGCCAGCAGCGTAGTAAGGCTAGCGGGAGGGTCGCAAGAGACCCAGTACTTC

clone size: NA
J gene: TRBJ1-2
D gene: NA
V gene: TRBV7-9
CDR3 protein: CASSRSGGDYGYTF
CDR3 DNA: TGTGCCAGCAGCAGATCCGGGGGGGACTATGGCTACACCTTC

clone size: NA
J gene: TRBJ2-3
D gene: NA
V gene: TRBV5-5
CDR3 protein: CASFSPNGDTQYF
CDR3 DNA: TGTGCCAGCTTCTCTCCAAACGGGGATACGCAGTATTTT

clone size: few
J gene: TRBJ2-7
D gene: TRBD2
V gene: TRBV27
CDR3 protein: CASNRRGREEQYF
CDR3 DNA: TGTGCCAGCAACCGCCGTGGGCGGGAGGAGCAGTACTTC

clone size: NA
J gene: TRBJ2-1
D gene: NA
V gene: TRBV27
CDR3 protein: CASSPQLEAEQFF
CDR3 DNA: TGTGCCAGCAGTCCGCAACTAGAAGCTGAGCAGTTCTTC

clone size: NA
J gene: TRBJ1-1
D gene: NA
V gene: TRBV6-5
CDR3 protein: CASSYEFAGNTEAFF
CDR3 DNA: TGTGCCAGCAGTTACGAATTCGCGGGGAACACTGAAGCTTTCTTT

clone size: NA
J gene: TRBJ2-7
D gene: NA
V gene: TRBV5-6
CDR3 protein: CASSWTEGYEQYF
CDR3 DNA: TGTGCCAGCAGCTGGACAGAAGGTTACGAGCAGTACTTC

clone size: once
J gene: TRBJ2-1
D gene: TRBD2
V gene: TRBV24-1
CDR3 protein: CATSVTRTSGYNEQFF
CDR3 DNA: TGTGCCACCAGTGTAACTCGGACTAGCGGGTACAATGAGCAGTTCTTC

clone size: NA
J gene: TRBJ2-7
D gene: TRBD2
V gene: TRBV18
CDR3 protein: CASSPPGLAGTYEQYF
CDR3 DNA: TGTGCCAGCTCACCGCCAGGACTAGCGGGAACCTACGAGCAGTACTTC

clone size: NA
J gene: TRBJ2-1
D gene: TRBD2
V gene: TRBV7-3
CDR3 protein: CASSLLLAVYNEQFF
CDR3 DNA: TGTGCCAGCAGCTTACTTCTAGCGGTTTACAATGAGCAGTTCTTC

clone size: NA
J gene: TRBJ2-5
D gene: NA
V gene: TRBV11-3
CDR3 protein: CASSQGHPTPQETQYF
CDR3 DNA: TGTGCCAGCAGCCAGGGACATCCAACACCACAAGAGACCCAGTACTTC

clone size: NA
J gene: TRBJ2-7
D gene: NA
V gene: TRBV27
CDR3 protein: CASSPQGSPLYEQYF
CDR3 DNA: TGTGCCAGCAGCCCTCAGGGATCCCCCCTCTACGAGCAGTACTTC

clone size: NA
J gene: TRBJ2-3
D gene: TRBD2
V gene: TRBV4-2
CDR3 protein: CASSRTSGSADTQYF
CDR3 DNA: TGTGCCAGCAGCCGGACTAGCGGGAGTGCAGATACGCAGTATTTT

clone size: NA
J gene: TRBJ2-5
D gene: TRBD2
V gene: TRBV4-2
CDR3 protein: CASSPGLWGTQYF
CDR3 DNA: TGTGCCAGCAGCCCGGGACTATGGGGGACCCAGTACTTC

clone size: NA
J gene: TRBJ2-1
D gene: TRBD1
V gene: TRBV11-3
CDR3 protein: CASSPGTAEGYNEQFF
CDR3 DNA: TGTGCCAGCAGCCCCGGGACAGCCGAGGGATACAATGAGCAGTTCTTC

clone size: NA
J gene: TRBJ2-2
D gene: NA
V gene: TRBV5-1
CDR3 protein: CASSFGRETGELFF
CDR3 DNA: TGCGCCAGCAGCTTTGGCAGGGAAACCGGGGAGCTGTTTTTT

clone size: NA
J gene: TRBJ1-1
D gene: TRBD1
V gene: TRBV5-1
CDR3 protein: CASSLEDRKNTEAFF
CDR3 DNA: TGCGCCAGCAGCTTGGAGGACAGGAAGAACACTGAAGCTTTCTTT

clone size: NA
J gene: TRBJ2-5
D gene: TRBD2
V gene: TRBV7-2
CDR3 protein: CASSLRREGLQGTQYF
CDR3 DNA: TGTGCCAGCAGCTTGCGGCGGGAGGGCCTCCAGGGGACCCAGTACTTC

clone size: NA
J gene: TRBJ2-2
D gene: NA
V gene: TRBV11-3
CDR3 protein: CASTSNTGELFF
CDR3 DNA: TGTGCCAGCACATCGAACACCGGGGAGCTGTTTTTT

clone size: NA
J gene: TRBJ2-7
D gene: NA
V gene: TRBV11-2
CDR3 protein: CASSRTGPGPYEQYF
CDR3 DNA: TGTGCCAGCAGCCGCACAGGGCCCGGGCCCTACGAGCAGTACTTC

clone size: NA
J gene: TRBJ2-3
D gene: NA
V gene: TRBV7-8
CDR3 protein: CASSLGLLTLSGLTNTDTQYF
CDR3 DNA: TGTGCCAGCAGCTTAGGACTTCTGACTCTCTCGGGATTAACCAACACAGATACGCAGTATTTT

clone size: NA
J gene: TRBJ1-1
D gene: NA
V gene: TRBV3-1/TRBV3-2
CDR3 protein: CASSLGPGYGTEAFF
CDR3 DNA: TGTGCCAGCAGCCTCGGACCGGGGTACGGGACTGAAGCTTTCTTT

clone size: NA
J gene: TRBJ1-4
D gene: TRBD1
V gene: TRBV18
CDR3 protein: CASSQNRGPNEKLFF
CDR3 DNA: TGTGCCAGCTCACAAAACAGGGGGCCTAATGAAAAACTGTTTTTT

clone size: NA
J gene: TRBJ2-2
D gene: TRBD1
V gene: TRBV19
CDR3 protein: CASAGTGRTGELFF
CDR3 DNA: TGTGCCAGTGCCGGGACAGGGAGAACCGGGGAGCTGTTTTTT

clone size: NA
J gene: TRBJ1-4
D gene: TRBD1
V gene: TRBV30
CDR3 protein: CAWSPRGQGAGEKLFF
CDR3 DNA: TGTGCCTGGAGTCCCCGCGGACAGGGGGCAGGGGAAAAACTGTTTTTT

clone size: NA
J gene: TRBJ1-4
D gene: NA
V gene: TRBV4-1
CDR3 protein: CASSHAPGTPGVEKLFF
CDR3 DNA: TGCGCCAGCAGCCATGCTCCCGGGACCCCGGGAGTTGAAAAACTGTTTTTT

clone size: NA
J gene: TRBJ1-1
D gene: TRBD1
V gene: TRBV5-1
CDR3 protein: CASSSNAPGQDTEAFF
CDR3 DNA: TGCGCCAGCAGCTCAAACGCGCCGGGACAGGACACTGAAGCTTTCTTT

clone size: NA
J gene: TRBJ2-7
D gene: TRBD1
V gene: TRBV4-1
CDR3 protein: CASSRRDRDYEQYF
CDR3 DNA: TGCGCCAGCAGCCGACGGGACAGGGACTACGAGCAGTACTTC

clone size: NA
J gene: TRBJ1-3
D gene: NA
V gene: TRBV10-1
CDR3 protein: CASSRDTSSGNTIYF
CDR3 DNA: TGCGCCAGCTCCCGGGACACCAGCTCTGGAAACACCATATATTTT

clone size: NA
J gene: TRBJ1-6
D gene: TRBD1
V gene: TRBV2
CDR3 protein: CASRTTGTAYNSPLHF
CDR3 DNA: TGTGCCAGCAGGACCACCGGGACAGCATATAATTCACCCCTCCACTTT

clone size: NA
J gene: TRBJ1-1
D gene: NA
V gene: TRBV7-6
CDR3 protein: CASSSIRGSEAFF
CDR3 DNA: TGTGCCAGCAGCTCAATCAGGGGTTCTGAAGCTTTCTTT

clone size: NA
J gene: TRBJ2-3
D gene: TRBD2
V gene: TRBV9
CDR3 protein: CASSVAPGTTSTDTQYF
CDR3 DNA: TGTGCCAGCAGCGTCGCCCCGGGGACTACCAGCACAGATACGCAGTATTTT

clone size: NA
J gene: TRBJ1-5
D gene: NA
V gene: TRBV19
CDR3 protein: CASSIVGHLYQPQHF
CDR3 DNA: TGTGCCAGTAGTATAGTCGGACATCTTTATCAGCCCCAGCATTTT

clone size: NA
J gene: TRBJ1-2
D gene: NA
V gene: TRBV28
CDR3 protein: CASRTSDYGYTF
CDR3 DNA: TGTGCCAGTCGCACGAGTGACTATGGCTACACCTTC

clone size: NA
J gene: TRBJ2-5
D gene: TRBD1
V gene: TRBV11-3
CDR3 protein: CASSWDRWETQYF
CDR3 DNA: TGTGCCAGCAGCTGGGACAGGTGGGAGACCCAGTACTTC

clone size: once
J gene: TRBJ2-3
D gene: TRBD1
V gene: TRBV24-1
CDR3 protein: CATSDRAGTDTQYF
CDR3 DNA: TGTGCCACCTCGGACAGGGCGGGCACAGATACGCAGTATTTT

clone size: NA
J gene: TRBJ1-5
D gene: TRBD1
V gene: TRBV4-1
CDR3 protein: CASSPRPGTGVQPQHF
CDR3 DNA: TGCGCCAGCAGCCCAAGACCCGGGACAGGGGTTCAGCCCCAGCATTTT

clone size: NA
J gene: TRBJ2-5
D gene: NA
V gene: TRBV7-3
CDR3 protein: CASSTTSSGPGKETQYF
CDR3 DNA: TGTGCCAGCAGCACCACGTCCTCCGGGCCGGGGAAAGAGACCCAGTACTTC

clone size: NA
J gene: TRBJ2-3
D gene: NA
V gene: TRBV13
CDR3 protein: CASSNRRAGWTDTQYF
CDR3 DNA: TGTGCCAGCAGCAACCGGAGGGCCGGGTGGACAGATACGCAGTATTTT

clone size: few
J gene: TRBJ1-1
D gene: TRBD1
V gene: TRBV5-4
CDR3 protein: CASSPRDRERDEAFF
CDR3 DNA: TGTGCCAGCAGCCCCAGGGACAGGGAGAGGGATGAAGCTTTCTTT

clone size: few
J gene: TRBJ1-4
D gene: TRBD1
V gene: TRBV6-4
CDR3 protein: CASSEAGTGMEKLFF
CDR3 DNA: TGTGCCAGCAGTGAGGCCGGGACAGGGATGGAAAAACTGTTTTTT

clone size: once
J gene: TRBJ1-5
D gene: TRBD1
V gene: TRBV6-5
CDR3 protein: CASSQGGNQPQHF
CDR3 DNA: TGTGCCAGCAGTCAGGGGGGCAATCAGCCCCAGCATTTT

clone size: NA
J gene: TRBJ2-7
D gene: TRBD2
V gene: TRBV13
CDR3 protein: CASSPPGTSGKGYEQYF
CDR3 DNA: TGTGCCAGCAGCCCACCCGGGACTAGCGGGAAGGGGTACGAGCAGTACTTC

clone size: NA
J gene: TRBJ2-7
D gene: NA
V gene: TRBV28
CDR3 protein: CASSSSGYYEQYF
CDR3 DNA: TGTGCCAGCAGTTCTTCAGGGTACTACGAGCAGTACTTC

clone size: few
J gene: TRBJ2-7
D gene: TRBD2
V gene: TRBV4-2
CDR3 protein: CASSRMVAGGSSYEQYF
CDR3 DNA: TGTGCCAGCAGCCGCATGGTAGCGGGAGGCTCGTCCTACGAGCAGTACTTC